Following are 31 T cell receptor beta chains from one sample sequenced in a study of T cells expressing NK-cell markers. TCRdb reanalyzed the 5' RACE reads and collapses them to one entry per CDR3 protein, without DNA. With about 260,000 distinct CDR3 sequences in the sample, the ten largest clones hold approximately 0.42%. What was sequenced was blood T cells: a sorted CD56 or NKG2C T cell subset, CD4+ or CD8+ T cells, or bulk PBMC T cells (not recorded which). These receptors were obtained from a man aged 18 to 30 in good health.

This chain connects TRBV7-2 to TRBJ2-3. The CDR3 runs to 15 residues. Germline assignment: CDR1 SGHTA and CDR2 FQGNSA. This chain's CDR3 is CASSLGSWFTDTQYF. Full variable domain (missing parts from reference TRBV7-2 and TRBJ2-3): GAGVSQSPSNKVTEKGKDVELRCDPISGHTALYWYRQSLGQGLEFLIYFQGNSAPDKSGLPSDRFSAERTGGSVSTLTIQRTQQEDSAVYLCASSLGSWFTDTQYFGPGTRLTVL.

The J gene is TRBJ2-1, the V gene TRBV20-1; TCRdb designates TRBD2, a call that cannot be tested without DNA. Germline V gives CDR1 DFQATT, CDR2 SNEGSKA (reference sequence). The CDR3 runs 18 residues. The CDR3 protein is CSAPWSPSGRRSYNEQFF.

The rearrangement joins TRBV7-9 to TRBJ2-5; TCRdb's assignment of TRBD2 cannot be checked, as there is no DNA. From germline, CDR1 is SEHNR and CDR2 FQNEAQ (reference sequence). This CDR3 contains 17 residues. The CDR3 sequence is CASSRLSGRAGQETQYF.

The chain has TRBV7-8 and TRBJ2-7; the TCRdb D gene call, TRBD1, has no DNA to confirm it. The CDR3 loop spans 15 amino acids. Germline CDR1 SGHVS, CDR2 FQNEAQ. This CDR3 is CASSFGRGGTYEQYF. Using reference TRBV7-8 and TRBJ2-7 for the parts outside the CDR3, the full variable domain is GAGVSQSPRYKVAKRGQDVALRCDPISGHVSLFWYQQALGQGPEFLTYFQNEAQLDKSGLPSDRFFAERPEGSVSTLKIQRTQQEDSAVYLCASSFGRGGTYEQYFGPGTRLTVT.

The gene calls are TRBV27 and TRBJ1-2; TCRdb reports TRBD1, a call that lacks DNA to check it against. Germline CDR1 MNHEY, CDR2 SMNVEV (reference sequence). This CDR3 is built from 16 residues. The CDR3: CASSPGLGQGLYGYTF.

The J gene is TRBJ2-1, the V gene TRBV5-6; TCRdb's assignment of TRBD1 cannot be checked, as there is no DNA. The CDR3 spans 16 residues. The germline V gene has CDR1 SGHDT and CDR2 YYEEEE. The CDR3 here is CASSFEGGSSYNEQFF.

V gene TRBV27 combines with J gene TRBJ2-1; checking the TCRdb D call of TRBD1 is not possible without DNA. The length of the CDR3 is 15 residues. Looked up from germline, CDR1 is MNHEY and CDR2 is SMNVEV (reference sequence). This CDR3 reads CASSQGPQSYNEQFF.

This sequence joins TRBV20-1 and TRBJ2-7; TCRdb calls TRBD1, which cannot be checked without DNA. CDR3 length: 12 amino acids. Germline V gives CDR1 DFQATT, CDR2 SNEGSKA (reference sequence). The CDR3 is CSALGGSGEQYF.

The chain recombines TRBV15 with TRBJ2-5; as DNA is missing, the TRBD1 call by TCRdb cannot be tested. Per germline, CDR1 LNHNV and CDR2 YYDKDF (reference sequence). This CDR3 spans 15 amino acids. CDR3: CATSRGTGTPETQYF.

The J gene is TRBJ2-7, the V gene TRBV6-5. The length of the CDR3 is 15 residues. The germline CDR1 and CDR2 sequences are MNHEY and SVGAGI. CDR3 amino acids: CASSYSSLLLYEQYF.

J is TRBJ2-7 and V is TRBV27; TCRdb calls TRBD1, which cannot be checked without DNA. The germline CDR1 and CDR2 sequences are MNHEY and SMNVEV (reference sequence). This CDR3 is 14 amino acids long. The CDR3 sequence: CASSFSGGSYEQYF.

The rearrangement uses TRBV15 and TRBJ2-3; without DNA, the TCRdb call of TRBD2 cannot be checked. The CDR3 is 16 amino acids. The germline CDR1 and CDR2 sequences are LNHNV and YYDKDF (reference sequence). The chain's CDR3 is CATSRAPSSPENTQYF.

V usage is TRBV5-1 and J usage is TRBJ2-1; no DNA is available, so the TRBD2 call from TCRdb remains unchecked. The CDR3 sequence is 16 residues long. The germline V gene encodes CDR1 SGHRS and CDR2 YFSETQ. CDR3: CASSSSGRSSYNEQFF.

This sequence joins TRBV11-2 and TRBJ2-1; TCRdb indicates TRBD2, and absent DNA this call remains unverified. The germline gives CDR1 SGHAT, CDR2 FQNNGV. This CDR3 comprises 17 residues. Here the CDR3 reads CASSPMGLAGSNNEQFF.

This chain links TRBV6-2 or TRBV6-3 with TRBJ2-7. CDR3 length: 11 residues. Germline lookup yields CDR1 MNHEY and CDR2 SVGEGT. This CDR3 is CASKLVYEQYF.

The gene calls are TRBV5-5 and TRBJ1-2. The germline V gene has CDR1 SGHKS and CDR2 YYEKEE (reference sequence). The CDR3 is 12 amino acids. The CDR3 protein is CASSLALTGYTF.

The chain uses TRBV20-1 and TRBJ2-1; TCRdb proposes TRBD2, but this gene call is untestable without DNA. This CDR3 has 16 amino acids. Germline V CDR1 and CDR2: DFQATT, SNEGSKA (reference sequence). The chain's CDR3 is CSALSIGGASYNEQFF.

This chain joins TRBV27 and TRBJ2-5; no DNA is available, so the TRBD2 call from TCRdb remains unchecked. The CDR3 length is 16 residues. From germline, CDR1 is MNHEY and CDR2 SMNVEV (reference sequence). The CDR3 sequence is CASIAGGQISSGTQYF.

V is TRBV6-2 or TRBV6-3 and J is TRBJ2-1. Germline V gives CDR1 MNHEY, CDR2 SVGEGT. The CDR3 loop spans 16 amino acids. The CDR3 loop is CASSYGRGRFYNEQFF.

This chain joins TRBV7-2 and TRBJ2-2; with no DNA, the TCRdb D assignment of TRBD1 cannot be verified. Germline CDR1 is SGHTA and CDR2 is FQGNSA. The CDR3 runs to 16 residues. CDR3 loop: CASRRGVPSNTGELFF.

This chain links TRBV12-3 or TRBV12-4 with TRBJ2-6; the D call from TCRdb, TRBD1, cannot be confirmed without DNA. This CDR3 is 18 amino acids long. This CDR3 is CASSRDRDRVAGANVLTF.

The CDR3 sequence: CASSPVEFSITGELFF. The rearrangement uses TRBV7-8 and TRBJ2-2. The CDR3 has 16 residues. Germline CDR1 and CDR2: SGHVS and FQNEAQ.

The V and J genes are TRBV7-8 and TRBJ2-3. CDR1 is SGHVS, CDR2 FQNEAQ, per germline. The CDR3 consists of 14 residues. CDR3 loop: CASSLSQGTDTQYF. Complete variable domain (other parts from reference TRBV7-8 and TRBJ2-3): GAGVSQSPRYKVAKRGQDVALRCDPISGHVSLFWYQQALGQGPEFLTYFQNEAQLDKSGLPSDRFFAERPEGSVSTLKIQRTQQEDSAVYLCASSLSQGTDTQYFGPGTRLTVL.

The chain uses TRBV10-3 and TRBJ1-1; the TCRdb call, TRBD1, lacks DNA for checking. Germline V gene sequence: CDR1 ENHRY, CDR2 SYGVKD. This CDR3 has 13 residues. The CDR3 sequence is CATSGVGNTEAFF.

CDR3 region: CASSRRDRAYEQYF. The genes are TRBV25-1 and TRBJ2-7; the TRBD1 assignment by TCRdb is unverifiable without DNA. Looked up from germline, CDR1 is MGHDK and CDR2 is SYGVNS. The length of the CDR3 is 14 residues.

Here the CDR3 reads CASSSKPGQNSPLHF. The chain couples TRBV7-6 to TRBJ1-6; TCRdb's D call, TRBD1, is unchecked because there is no DNA. This CDR3 is 15 amino acids long. Germline loops: CDR1 SGHVS, CDR2 FNYEAQ.

The CDR3 protein is CASSSTLAGELFF. The chain recombines TRBV12-3 or TRBV12-4 with TRBJ2-2. The CDR3 covers 13 residues.

The chain is built from TRBV5-1 and TRBJ2-2. The CDR3 is made up of 15 amino acids. Germline V lookup: CDR1 SGHRS, CDR2 YFSETQ. This chain's CDR3 is CASSLEGVNPGELFF.

V usage is TRBV7-2 and J usage is TRBJ2-1; TCRdb indicates TRBD2, and absent DNA this call remains unverified. Germline lookup yields CDR1 SGHTA and CDR2 FQGNSA. The CDR3 length is 15 residues. CDR3 residues: CASSGASGSYNEQFF.

The chain uses TRBV29-1 and TRBJ2-2. The CDR3 runs 14 residues. CDR1 and CDR2 from the germline V gene are SQVTM and ANQGSEA. The chain's CDR3 is CSVLLKTHTGELFF.

CDR3 in amino acids: CSTRGTSGYNEQFF. The J gene is TRBJ2-1, the V gene TRBV29-1; TCRdb gives TRBD2 as the D gene, but with no DNA this cannot be confirmed. The CDR3 consists of 14 residues. Germline V gene data show CDR1 as SQVTM and CDR2 as ANQGSEA.